This T cell receptor (beta chain) was found in a study of blood T cell repertoires in COVID-19. About the research overall: T cells, B-cell-depleted T cells, or PBMCs provided the cDNA or gDNA that served as material.

CDR1 GTSNPN and CDR2 SVGIG come from the germline V gene (reference sequence). Trimming at V came to 6 bases and at J to 1 base, leaving 6 bases not matched to a gene. There are 14 residues in the CDR3. Assay: immunoSEQ multiplex PCR; the TCRdb copy retains only in-frame clones and omits some. This sample carries 350,000 to 400,000 clones, about 89% of them seen once, and the ten largest clones take about 0.78%. In terms of age and location, participants ranged from roughly 18 to 100 years and lived in about two dozen US areas. Participants reported their clinical history, and cohort assignment relied on those reports.

The chain couples TRBV30 to TRBJ1-1, with 9 bases fitting TRBD1. The sample comprised PBMCs or T cells enriched from blood (not recorded which). The sequence was obtained from a woman in her thirties or forties who had been exposed to COVID-19. CDR3 nucleotides: TGTGCCTGCACAGGGGGCAGCAAGAACACTGAAGCTTTCTTT. Its protein product is CACTGGSKNTEAFF. The entire variable domain, with the rest obtained from reference TRBV30 and TRBJ1-1, is as follows: SQTIHQWPATLVQPVGSPLSLECTVEGTSNPNLYWYRQAAGRGLQLLFYSVGIGQISSEVPQNLSASRPQDRQFILSSKKLLLSDSGFYLCACTGGSKNTEAFFGQGTRLTVV.